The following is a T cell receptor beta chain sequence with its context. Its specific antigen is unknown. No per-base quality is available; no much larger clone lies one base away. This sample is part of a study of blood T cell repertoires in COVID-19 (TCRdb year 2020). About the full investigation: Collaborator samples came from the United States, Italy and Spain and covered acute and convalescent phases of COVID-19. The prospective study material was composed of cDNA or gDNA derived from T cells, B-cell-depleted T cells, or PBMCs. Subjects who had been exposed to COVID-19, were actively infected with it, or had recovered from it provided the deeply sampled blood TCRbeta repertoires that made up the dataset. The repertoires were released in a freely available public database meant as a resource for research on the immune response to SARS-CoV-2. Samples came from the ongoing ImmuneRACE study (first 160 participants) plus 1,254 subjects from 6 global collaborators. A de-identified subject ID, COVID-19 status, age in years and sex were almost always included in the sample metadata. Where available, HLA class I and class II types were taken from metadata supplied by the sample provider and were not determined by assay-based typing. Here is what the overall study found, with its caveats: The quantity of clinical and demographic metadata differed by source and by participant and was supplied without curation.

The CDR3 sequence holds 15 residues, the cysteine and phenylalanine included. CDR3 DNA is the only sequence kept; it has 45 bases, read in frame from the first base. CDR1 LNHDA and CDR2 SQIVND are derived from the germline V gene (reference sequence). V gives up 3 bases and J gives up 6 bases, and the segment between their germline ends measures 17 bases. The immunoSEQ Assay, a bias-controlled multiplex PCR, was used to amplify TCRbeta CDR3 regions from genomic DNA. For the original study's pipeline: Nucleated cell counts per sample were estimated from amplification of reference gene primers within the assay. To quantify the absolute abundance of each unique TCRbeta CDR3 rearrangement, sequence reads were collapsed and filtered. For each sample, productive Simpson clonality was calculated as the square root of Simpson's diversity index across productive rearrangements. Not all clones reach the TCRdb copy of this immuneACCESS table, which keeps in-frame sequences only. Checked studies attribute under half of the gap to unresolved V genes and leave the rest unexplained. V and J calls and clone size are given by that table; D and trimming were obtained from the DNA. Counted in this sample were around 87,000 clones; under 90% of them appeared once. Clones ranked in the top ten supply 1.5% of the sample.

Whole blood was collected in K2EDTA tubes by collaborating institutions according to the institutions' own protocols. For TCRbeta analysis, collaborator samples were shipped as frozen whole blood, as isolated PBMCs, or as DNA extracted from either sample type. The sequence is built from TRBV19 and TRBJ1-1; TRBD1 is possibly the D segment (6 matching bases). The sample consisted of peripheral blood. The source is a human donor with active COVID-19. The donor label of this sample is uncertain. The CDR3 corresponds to CASSMGGGPGSEAFF. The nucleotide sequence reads TGTGCCAGTAGTATGGGCGGGGGGCCTGGGTCTGAAGCTTTCTTT.